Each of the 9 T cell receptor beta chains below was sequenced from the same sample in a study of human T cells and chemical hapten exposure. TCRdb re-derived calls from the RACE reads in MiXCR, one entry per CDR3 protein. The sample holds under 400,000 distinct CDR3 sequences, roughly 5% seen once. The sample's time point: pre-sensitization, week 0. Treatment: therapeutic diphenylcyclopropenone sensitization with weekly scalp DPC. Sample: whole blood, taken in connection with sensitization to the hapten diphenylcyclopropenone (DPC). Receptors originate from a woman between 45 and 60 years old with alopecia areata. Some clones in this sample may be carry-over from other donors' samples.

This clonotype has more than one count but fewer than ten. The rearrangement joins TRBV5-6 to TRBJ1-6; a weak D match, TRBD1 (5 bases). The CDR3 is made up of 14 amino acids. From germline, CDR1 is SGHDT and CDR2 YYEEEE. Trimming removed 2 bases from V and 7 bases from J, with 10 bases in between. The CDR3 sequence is CASSFGTVNSPLHF. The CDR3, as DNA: TGTGCCAGCAGCTTCGGGACGGTCAATTCACCCCTCCACTTT.

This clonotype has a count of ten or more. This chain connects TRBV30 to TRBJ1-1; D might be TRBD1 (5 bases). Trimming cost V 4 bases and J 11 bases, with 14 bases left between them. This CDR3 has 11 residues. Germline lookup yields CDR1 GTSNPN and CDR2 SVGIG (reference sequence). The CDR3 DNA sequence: TGTGCCTGGACCTGGGGGGGGAATGCTTTCTTT. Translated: CAWTWGGNAFF.

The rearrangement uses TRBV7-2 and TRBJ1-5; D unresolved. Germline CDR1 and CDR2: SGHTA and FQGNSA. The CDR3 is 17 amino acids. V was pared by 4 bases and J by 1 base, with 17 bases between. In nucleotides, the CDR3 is TGTGCCAGCAGCTCCCCCACTAACACTTTAAGCAATCAGCCCCAGCATTTT. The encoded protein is CASSSPTNTLSNQPQHF.

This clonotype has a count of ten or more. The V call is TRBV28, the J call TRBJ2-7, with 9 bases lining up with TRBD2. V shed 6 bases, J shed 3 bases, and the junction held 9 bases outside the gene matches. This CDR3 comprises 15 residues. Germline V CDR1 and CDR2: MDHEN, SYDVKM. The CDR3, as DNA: TGTGCCAGCAGGAGGACAGCTAGCGGGGTCTACGAGCAGTACTTC. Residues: CASRRTASGVYEQYF. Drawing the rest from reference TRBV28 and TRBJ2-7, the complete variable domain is DVKVTQSSRYLVKRTGEKVFLECVQDMDHENMFWYRQDPGLGLRLIYFSYDVKMKEKGDIPEGYSVSREKKERFSLILESASTNQTSMYLCASRRTASGVYEQYFGPGTRLTVT.

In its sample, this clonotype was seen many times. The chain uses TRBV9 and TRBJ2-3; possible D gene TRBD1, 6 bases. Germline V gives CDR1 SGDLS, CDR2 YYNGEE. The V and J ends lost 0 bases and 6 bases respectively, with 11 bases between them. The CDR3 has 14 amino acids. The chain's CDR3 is CASSVVDSPDTQYF. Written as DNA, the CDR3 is TGTGCCAGCAGCGTAGTGGACAGCCCGGATACGCAGTATTTT. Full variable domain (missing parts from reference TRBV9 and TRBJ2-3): DSGVTQTPKHLITATGQRVTLRCSPRSGDLSVYWYQQSLDQGLQFLIQYYNGEERAKGNILERFSAQQFPDLHSELNLSSLELGDSALYFCASSVVDSPDTQYFGPGTRLTVL.

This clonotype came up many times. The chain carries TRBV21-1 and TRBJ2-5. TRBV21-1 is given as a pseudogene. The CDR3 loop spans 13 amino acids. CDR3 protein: CASSTAGEETQYF. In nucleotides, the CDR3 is TGTGCCAGCAGCACGGCAGGCGAAGAGACCCAGTACTTC.

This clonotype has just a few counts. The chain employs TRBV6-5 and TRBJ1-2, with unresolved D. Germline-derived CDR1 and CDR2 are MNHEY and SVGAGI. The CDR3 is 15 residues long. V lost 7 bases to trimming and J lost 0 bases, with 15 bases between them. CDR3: CASTMGPLANYGYTF. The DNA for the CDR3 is TGTGCCAGCACCATGGGCCCTTTAGCTAACTATGGCTACACCTTC.

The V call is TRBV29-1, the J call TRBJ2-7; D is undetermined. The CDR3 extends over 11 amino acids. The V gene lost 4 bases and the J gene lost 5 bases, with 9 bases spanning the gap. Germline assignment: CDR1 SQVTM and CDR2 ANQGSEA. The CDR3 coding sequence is TGCAGCGTTGTGGAAGGTAACGAGCAGTACTTC. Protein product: CSVVEGNEQYF.

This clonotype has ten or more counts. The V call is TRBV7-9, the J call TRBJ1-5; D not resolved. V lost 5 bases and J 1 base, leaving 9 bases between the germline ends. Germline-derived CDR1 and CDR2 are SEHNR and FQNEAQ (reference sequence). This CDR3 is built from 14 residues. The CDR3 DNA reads TGTGCCAGCAGCCCCCCGGGGAGCAATCAGCCCCAGCATTTT. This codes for CASSPPGSNQPQHF.